The T cell receptor (beta chain) under discussion was sequenced for a study of control samples from healthy donors and cancer patients. CDR3 size: 16 residues. From germline, CDR1 is SGHVS and CDR2 FQNEAQ. Unmatched junction bases numbered 5, after V lost 4 bases and J lost 0 bases. TCRdb's copy holds only in-frame clones and misses some; the assay was immunoSEQ multiplex PCR. The table includes 110,000 or so clones, around four fifths detected once. A few counts support this clone. This TCR came from a young man in good health. The chain employs TRBV7-8 and TRBJ2-3; TRBD2 agrees at 9 bases. Sequenced sample: blood. This CDR3 reads CASSSLLAGSTDTQYF. DNA of the CDR3: TGTGCCAGCAGCTCCCTCCTAGCGGGGAGCACAGATACGCAGTATTTT.